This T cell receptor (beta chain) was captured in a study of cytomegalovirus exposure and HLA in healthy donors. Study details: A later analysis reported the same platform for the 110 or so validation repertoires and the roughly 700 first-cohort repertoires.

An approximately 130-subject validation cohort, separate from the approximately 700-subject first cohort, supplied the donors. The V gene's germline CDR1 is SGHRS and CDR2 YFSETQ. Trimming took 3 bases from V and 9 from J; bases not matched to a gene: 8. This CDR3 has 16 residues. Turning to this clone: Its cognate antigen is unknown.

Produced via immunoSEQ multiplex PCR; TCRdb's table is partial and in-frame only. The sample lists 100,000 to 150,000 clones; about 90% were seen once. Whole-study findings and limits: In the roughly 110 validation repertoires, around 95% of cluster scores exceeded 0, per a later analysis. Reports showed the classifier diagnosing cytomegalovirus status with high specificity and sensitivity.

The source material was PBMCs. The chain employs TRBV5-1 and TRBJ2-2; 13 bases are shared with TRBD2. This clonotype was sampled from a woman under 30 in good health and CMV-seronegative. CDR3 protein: CASSSGLAGLLRELFF. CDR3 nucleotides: TGCGCCAGCAGCTCGGGACTAGCGGGGCTCTTACGGGAGCTGTTTTTT.